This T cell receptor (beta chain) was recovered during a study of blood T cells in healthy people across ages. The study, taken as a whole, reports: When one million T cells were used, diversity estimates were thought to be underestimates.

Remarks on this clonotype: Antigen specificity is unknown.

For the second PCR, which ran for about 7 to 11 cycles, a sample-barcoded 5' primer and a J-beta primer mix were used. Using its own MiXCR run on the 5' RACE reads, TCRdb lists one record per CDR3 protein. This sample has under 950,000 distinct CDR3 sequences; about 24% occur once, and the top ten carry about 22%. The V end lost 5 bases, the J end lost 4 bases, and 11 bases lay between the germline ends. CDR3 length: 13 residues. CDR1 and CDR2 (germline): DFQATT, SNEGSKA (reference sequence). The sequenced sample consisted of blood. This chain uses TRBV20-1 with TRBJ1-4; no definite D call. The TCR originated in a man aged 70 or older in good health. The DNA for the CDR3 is TGCAGTGCTTCCGGGCCGGATAATGAAAAACTGTTTTTT. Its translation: CSASGPDNEKLFF.